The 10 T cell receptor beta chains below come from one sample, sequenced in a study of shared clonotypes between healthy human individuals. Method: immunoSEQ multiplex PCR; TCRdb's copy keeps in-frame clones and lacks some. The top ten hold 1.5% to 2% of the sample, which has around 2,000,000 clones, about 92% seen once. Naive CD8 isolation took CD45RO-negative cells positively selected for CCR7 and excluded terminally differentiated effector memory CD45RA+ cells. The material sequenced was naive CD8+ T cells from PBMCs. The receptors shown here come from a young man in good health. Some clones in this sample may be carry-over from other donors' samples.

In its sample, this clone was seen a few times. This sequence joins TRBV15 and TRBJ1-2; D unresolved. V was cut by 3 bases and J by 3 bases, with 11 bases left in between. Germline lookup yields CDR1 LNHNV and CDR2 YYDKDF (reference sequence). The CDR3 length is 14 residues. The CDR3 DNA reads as TGTGCCACCAGCAGGGAGGACGGGCACTATGGCTACACCTTC. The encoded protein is CATSREDGHYGYTF.

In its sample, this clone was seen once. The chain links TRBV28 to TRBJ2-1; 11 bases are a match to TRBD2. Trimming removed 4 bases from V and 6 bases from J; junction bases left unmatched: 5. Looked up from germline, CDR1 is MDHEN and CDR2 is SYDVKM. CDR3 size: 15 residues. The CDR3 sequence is CASSSASGRINEQFF. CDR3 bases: TGTGCCAGCAGTTCAGCTAGCGGGAGGATCAATGAGCAGTTCTTC.

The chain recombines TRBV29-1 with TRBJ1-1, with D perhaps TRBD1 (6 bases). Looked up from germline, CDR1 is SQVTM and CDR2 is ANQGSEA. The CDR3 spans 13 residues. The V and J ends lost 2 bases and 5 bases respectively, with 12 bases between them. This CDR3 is CSVEPQGYTEAFF. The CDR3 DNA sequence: TGCAGCGTTGAACCACAGGGATATACTGAAGCTTTCTTT.

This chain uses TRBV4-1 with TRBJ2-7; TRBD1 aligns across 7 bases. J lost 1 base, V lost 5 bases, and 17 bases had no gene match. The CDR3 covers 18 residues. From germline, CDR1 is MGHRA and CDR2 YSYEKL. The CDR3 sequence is CASSGQGVPNWDSYEQYF. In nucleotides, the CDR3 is TGCGCCAGCAGCGGGCAGGGGGTTCCGAATTGGGATTCCTACGAGCAGTACTTC.

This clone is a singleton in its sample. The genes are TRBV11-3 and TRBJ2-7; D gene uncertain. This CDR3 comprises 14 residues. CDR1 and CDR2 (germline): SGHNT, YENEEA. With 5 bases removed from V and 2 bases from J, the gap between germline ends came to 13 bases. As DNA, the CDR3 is TGTGCCAGCAGCCCCTCTCGGGCACCCTACGAGCAGTACTTC. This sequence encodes CASSPSRAPYEQYF. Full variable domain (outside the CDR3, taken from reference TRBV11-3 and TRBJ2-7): EAGVVQSPRYKIIEKKQPVAFWCNPISGHNTLYWYLQNLGQGPELLIRYENEEAVDDSQLPKDRFSAERLKGVDSTLKIQPAELGDSAVYLCASSPSRAPYEQYFGPGTRLTVT.

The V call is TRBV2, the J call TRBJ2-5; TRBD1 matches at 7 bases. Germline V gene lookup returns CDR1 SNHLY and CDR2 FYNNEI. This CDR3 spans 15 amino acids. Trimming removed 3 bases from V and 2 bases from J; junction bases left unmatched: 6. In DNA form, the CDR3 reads TGTGCCAGCAGTGACAGGGACAGTTTACAAGAGACCCAGTACTTC. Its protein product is CASSDRDSLQETQYF. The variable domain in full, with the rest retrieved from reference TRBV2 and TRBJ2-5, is EPEVTQTPSHQVTQMGQEVILRCVPISNHLYFYWYRQILGQKVEFLVSFYNNEISEKSEIFDDQFSVERPDGSNFTLKIRSTKLEDSAMYFCASSDRDSLQETQYFGPGTRLLVL.

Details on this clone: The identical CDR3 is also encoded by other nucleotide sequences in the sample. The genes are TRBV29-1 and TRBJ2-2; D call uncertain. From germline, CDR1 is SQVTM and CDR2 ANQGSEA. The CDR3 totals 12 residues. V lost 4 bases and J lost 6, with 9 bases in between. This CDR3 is CSVVRGSGELFF. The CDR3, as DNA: TGCAGCGTTGTGAGAGGATCCGGGGAGCTGTTTTTT.

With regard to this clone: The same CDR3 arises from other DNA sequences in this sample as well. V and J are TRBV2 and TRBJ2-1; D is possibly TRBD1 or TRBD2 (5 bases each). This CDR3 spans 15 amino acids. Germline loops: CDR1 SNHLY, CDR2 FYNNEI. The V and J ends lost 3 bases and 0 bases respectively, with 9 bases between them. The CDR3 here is CASSEGRSSYNEQFF. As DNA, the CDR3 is TGTGCCAGCAGTGAGGGACGGAGCTCCTACAATGAGCAGTTCTTC.

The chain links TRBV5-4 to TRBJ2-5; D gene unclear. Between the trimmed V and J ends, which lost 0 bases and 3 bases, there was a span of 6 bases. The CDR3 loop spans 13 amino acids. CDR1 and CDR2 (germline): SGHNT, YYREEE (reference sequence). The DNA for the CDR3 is TGTGCCAGCAGCTTGGACAGCGAAGAGACCCAGTACTTC. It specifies CASSLDSEETQYF.

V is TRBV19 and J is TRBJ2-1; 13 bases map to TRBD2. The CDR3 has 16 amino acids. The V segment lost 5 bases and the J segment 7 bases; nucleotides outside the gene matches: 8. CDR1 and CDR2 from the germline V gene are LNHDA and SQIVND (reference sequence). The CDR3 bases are TGTGCCAGTAGTCCACTAGCGGGAGGGCCCTTGAATGAGCAGTTCTTC. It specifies CASSPLAGGPLNEQFF.